A selection of T cell receptor beta chains follows, all from one sample in a study of blood T cell repertoires in COVID-19. Measured with immunoSEQ multiplex PCR; TCRdb has only the in-frame clones, and not every one. The data show some 150,000 clones, about 89% seen once. Sequenced: peripheral blood. These TCRs come from a man in his fifties or sixties who had recovered from COVID-19. Both conserved end residues are part of each CDR3. Fields, in order: D gene, clone size, V gene, J gene, CDR3 protein, CDR3 DNA. D genes are given only for firm matches. Rows may omit the clone size; those that give it use once, few, many or a size class.

>TRBD1|-|TRBV7-2|TRBJ2-7
CASSLADRGTYEQYF
TGTGCCAGCAGCTTAGCGGACAGGGGAACTTACGAGCAGTACTTC
>-|-|TRBV7-2|TRBJ1-1
CASRRHSEVTEAFF
TGTGCCAGTCGGCGGCACTCTGAGGTGACTGAAGCTTTCTTT
>TRBD2|-|TRBV5-1|TRBJ2-1
CASSSTPGGLNEQFF
TGCGCCAGCAGCTCTACCCCGGGGGGGCTAAATGAGCAGTTCTTC
>-|few|TRBV25-1|TRBJ1-2
CASSEGEHYGYTF
TGTGCCAGCAGTGAAGGGGAGCACTATGGCTACACCTTC
>TRBD1|-|TRBV5-1|TRBJ1-6
CASSGQGQGANSPLHF
TGCGCCAGCAGCGGGCAGGGACAGGGGGCAAATTCACCCCTCCACTTT
>-|-|TRBV7-9|TRBJ2-2
CATQNNTGELFF
TGTGCCACCCAGAATAACACCGGGGAGCTGTTTTTT
>TRBD1|-|TRBV19|TRBJ1-5
CASSPPGTGTGQPQHF
TGTGCCAGTAGTCCCCCCGGGACAGGGACCGGACAGCCCCAGCATTTT
>-|-|TRBV5-8|TRBJ2-7
CASSRDLAASYEQYF
TGTGCCAGCAGCCGGGATCTTGCGGCTTCCTACGAGCAGTACTTC
>-|-|TRBV5-4|TRBJ2-4
CASSSPGNENIQYF
TGTGCCAGCAGCTCCCCGGGAAACGAGAACATTCAGTACTTC
>TRBD1|-|TRBV3-1/TRBV3-2|TRBJ1-5
CASSPGQGAIQPQHF
TGTGCCAGCAGCCCGGGGCAGGGGGCGATTCAGCCCCAGCATTTT
>TRBD1|-|TRBV19|TRBJ2-5
CASSISGTGQETQYF
TGTGCCAGTAGTATCTCCGGGACAGGGCAAGAGACCCAGTACTTC
>-|-|TRBV6-2/TRBV6-3|TRBJ2-1
CASSYSPATPGFDEQFF
TGTGCCAGCAGTTACTCACCTGCAACGCCGGGATTTGATGAGCAGTTCTTC
>TRBD1|-|TRBV30|TRBJ1-2
CAWRRTGNGYTF
TGTGCCTGGAGGCGGACAGGGAACGGCTACACCTTC
>-|-|TRBV5-4|TRBJ1-2
CASSLEGEGYYGYTF
TGTGCCAGCAGCTTGGAAGGGGAGGGTTACTATGGCTACACCTTC
>-|-|TRBV12-5|TRBJ1-1
CASGLWGQDTEAFF
TGTGCTAGTGGTTTGTGGGGACAAGACACTGAAGCTTTCTTT
>TRBD2|-|TRBV10-3|TRBJ2-1
CAIMSSGGYNEQFF
TGTGCCATCATGAGTAGCGGGGGATACAATGAGCAGTTCTTC
>-|-|TRBV6-8|TRBJ2-3
CASKVQGGTDTQYF
TGTGCCAGCAAGGTCCAGGGTGGCACAGATACGCAGTATTTT
>-|-|TRBV15|TRBJ1-4
CATKHLSNEKLFF
TGTGCCACCAAACACCTCTCTAATGAAAAACTGTTTTTT
>TRBD1|once|TRBV18|TRBJ1-1
CASSPDRGAEAFF
TGTGCCAGCTCACCCGACAGGGGAGCTGAAGCTTTCTTT
>TRBD1|-|TRBV15|TRBJ1-5
CATSRGSGQGRGNQPQHF
TGTGCCACCAGCAGAGGATCCGGACAGGGACGGGGCAATCAGCCCCAGCATTTT
>-|-|TRBV9|TRBJ2-7
CASSLSAYSYEQYF
TGTGCCAGCAGCCTCAGCGCATACTCCTACGAGCAGTACTTC
>-|-|TRBV4-3|TRBJ1-4
CASSQETGGRALGKLFF
TGCGCCAGCAGCCAAGAGACAGGTGGTAGGGCCCTGGGAAAACTGTTTTTT
>-|-|TRBV10-2|TRBJ1-5
CASSESGVRGGDNQPQHF
TGCGCCAGCAGTGAGAGCGGCGTGCGGGGGGGTGACAATCAGCCCCAGCATTTT
>TRBD1|-|TRBV5-1|TRBJ1-3
CASSGGQGLSSGNTIYF
TGCGCCAGCAGCGGGGGACAGGGCTTGAGCTCTGGAAACACCATATATTTT
>TRBD1|-|TRBV3-1/TRBV3-2|TRBJ1-1
CASSQPKGANTEAFF
TGTGCCAGCAGCCAACCCAAGGGGGCGAACACTGAAGCTTTCTTT
>-|once|TRBV3-1/TRBV3-2|TRBJ1-3
CASSQAGAGNTIYF
TGTGCCAGCAGCCAAGCAGGGGCTGGAAACACCATATATTTT
>-|-|TRBV3-1/TRBV3-2|TRBJ1-2
CASSQASYGYTF
TGTGCCAGCAGCCAAGCTTCCTATGGCTACACCTTC
>-|-|TRBV28|TRBJ2-3
CASSPPTADTQYF
TGTGCCAGCAGTCCGCCAACAGCAGATACGCAGTATTTT
>-|-|TRBV9|TRBJ2-5
CASSVAQGRGVGSETQYF
TGTGCCAGCAGCGTAGCCCAGGGCAGGGGAGTTGGCAGTGAGACCCAGTACTTC
>TRBD1|-|TRBV9|TRBJ2-3
CASSVVPGGTDTQYF
TGTGCCAGCAGCGTAGTTCCAGGGGGCACGGATACGCAGTATTTT
>TRBD1|-|TRBV5-5|TRBJ1-1
CASSNPTRDRGGTEAFF
TGTGCCAGCAGCAACCCGACGAGGGACAGGGGAGGAACTGAAGCTTTCTTT
>-|-|TRBV6-5|TRBJ1-2
CASTRTGNYGYTF
TGTGCCAGCACTCGAACAGGGAACTATGGCTACACCTTC
>TRBD1|-|TRBV19|TRBJ1-2
CASSMDRANYGYTF
TGTGCCAGTAGTATGGACAGGGCAAACTATGGCTACACCTTC
>TRBD2|-|TRBV7-7|TRBJ2-5
CASSLAIGGQETQYF
TGTGCCAGCAGCTTAGCGATCGGGGGGCAAGAGACCCAGTACTTC
>-|few|TRBV7-3|TRBJ1-1
CASSLRSNTEAFF
TGTGCCAGCAGCTTGAGGTCGAACACTGAAGCTTTCTTT
>TRBD1|-|TRBV14|TRBJ2-3
CASSQEHRQGVDTQYF
TGTGCCAGCAGCCAAGAACATCGGCAGGGGGTAGATACGCAGTATTTT
>-|-|TRBV5-5|TRBJ2-7
CASSFSRGSYEQYF
TGTGCCAGCAGCTTTTCCCGGGGGTCCTACGAGCAGTACTTC
>TRBD1|once|TRBV7-2|TRBJ1-2
CASSGGQGAGYGYTF
TGTGCCAGCAGCGGGGGACAGGGGGCTGGCTATGGCTACACCTTC
>-|-|TRBV29-1|TRBJ2-2
CSVRGASTGELFF
TGCAGCGTCAGGGGGGCCTCTACCGGGGAGCTGTTTTTT
>-|-|TRBV30|TRBJ2-5
CAWSATGNRNQETQYF
TGTGCCTGGAGTGCCACGGGAAACCGGAACCAAGAGACCCAGTACTTC
>TRBD2|-|TRBV7-3|TRBJ2-3
CASSPSGSGGAGDTQYF
TGTGCCAGCAGCCCTTCCGGGAGCGGGGGGGCAGGAGATACGCAGTATTTT
>TRBD1|-|TRBV2|TRBJ1-5
CASSLSGTGGKRSNQPQHF
TGTGCCAGCAGCCTTTCCGGGACAGGGGGAAAGAGGAGCAATCAGCCCCAGCATTTT
>TRBD1|-|TRBV6-5|TRBJ2-5
CASSTRQGIQETQYF
TGTGCCAGCAGTACCCGACAGGGAATTCAAGAGACCCAGTACTTC
>-|-|TRBV23-1|TRBJ1-5
CASSQGARQPQHF
TGCGCCAGCAGTCAGGGGGCGAGGCAGCCCCAGCATTTT
>-|-|TRBV14|TRBJ1-2
CASSQDRVWGYTF
TGTGCCAGCAGCCAAGACAGGGTTTGGGGCTACACCTTC
>TRBD1|-|TRBV5-1|TRBJ2-3
CASSQDTGGYTDTQYF
TGCGCCAGCAGCCAAGACACAGGGGGCTACACAGATACGCAGTATTTT